This T cell receptor beta chain was sequenced during a study of immune heterogeneity within non-small cell lung tumors. Turning to the study itself: Of the tumors, a few were squamous cell, nine to ten non-squamous, and 1 not otherwise specified.

With respect to this clonotype: A much larger clone lies one base from this, so it may be a read error.

Bulk tumor genomic DNA served as template, at roughly 600 ng per sample. Biopsies, several per primary tumor and spaced far apart, were collected during surgery. Curative surgical treatment was performed in patients who had newly diagnosed, untreated non-small cell lung cancer. This CDR3 comprises 18 residues. With 2 bases clipped from V and 9 bases from J, the junction kept 14 bases outside the gene matches. The germline gives CDR1 ENHRY, CDR2 SYGVKD. Amplification of the TCR beta CDR3 was achieved through multiplex PCR with 32 V and 13 J primers. TCRdb reprocessed the multiplex PCR reads with MiXCR, giving one entry per CDR3 protein. This sample has more than 2,000 distinct CDR3 sequences, with 18% found just once.

Input material: lung tumor tissue. This sequence joins TRBV10-3 and TRBJ2-2; TRBD2 agrees at 11 bases. The clonotype originates from a woman aged 45-65 years with non-small cell lung cancer. The CDR3 loop is CAISETILAGVGTWELFF. DNA of the CDR3: TGTGCCATCAGTGAGACCATACTAGCGGGAGTAGGGACCTGGGAGCTGTTTTTT.